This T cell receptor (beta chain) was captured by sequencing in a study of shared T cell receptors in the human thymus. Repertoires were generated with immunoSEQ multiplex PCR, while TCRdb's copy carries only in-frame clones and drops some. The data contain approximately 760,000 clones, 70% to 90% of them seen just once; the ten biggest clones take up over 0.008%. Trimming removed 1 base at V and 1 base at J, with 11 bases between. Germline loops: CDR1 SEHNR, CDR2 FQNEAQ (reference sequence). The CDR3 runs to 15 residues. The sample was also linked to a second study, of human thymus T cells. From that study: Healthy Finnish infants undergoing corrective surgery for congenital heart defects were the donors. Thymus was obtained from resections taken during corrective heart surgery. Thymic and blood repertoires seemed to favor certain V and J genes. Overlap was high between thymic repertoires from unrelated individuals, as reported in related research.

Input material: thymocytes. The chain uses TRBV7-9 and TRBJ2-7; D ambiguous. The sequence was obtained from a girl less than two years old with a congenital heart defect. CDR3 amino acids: CASSLVGQDSYEQYF. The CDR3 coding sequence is TGTGCCAGCAGCTTAGTAGGTCAGGATTCCTACGAGCAGTACTTC. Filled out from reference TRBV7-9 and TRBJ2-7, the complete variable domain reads DTGVSQNPRHKITKRGQNVTFRCDPISEHNRLYWYRQTLGQGPEFLTYFQNEAQLEKSRLLSDRFSAERPKGSFSTLEIQRTEQGDSAMYLCASSLVGQDSYEQYFGPGTRLTVT.